This is a list of T cell receptor beta chains from one sample in a study of blood T cell repertoires in COVID-19. Profiled with immunoSEQ multiplex PCR; TCRdb holds only in-frame clones, not every one. The sample contains some 180,000 clones, nearly 90% of which appear only once. The sample was peripheral blood. The source is a man in his fifties or sixties with active or convalescent COVID-19. Each CDR3 is given without its conserved first and last residue. Each record gives: J gene, V gene, D gene, CDR3 protein. The D gene is left open where the match is weak.

j_gene: TRBJ1-1
v_gene: TRBV5-1
d_gene: .
CDR3aa: ATKAFQTQNSEAF

j_gene: TRBJ2-7
v_gene: TRBV27
d_gene: TRBD2
CDR3aa: ASSLLAGGPYEQY

j_gene: TRBJ1-3
v_gene: TRBV19
d_gene: TRBD1
CDR3aa: ASRITGGSGNTIY

j_gene: TRBJ1-2
v_gene: TRBV24-1
d_gene: TRBD1
CDR3aa: ATSDGTGVHGYT

j_gene: TRBJ2-1
v_gene: TRBV6-2/TRBV6-3
d_gene: .
CDR3aa: ASSYSTGGQF

j_gene: TRBJ1-4
v_gene: TRBV5-4
d_gene: .
CDR3aa: ASSDRTEKLF

j_gene: TRBJ1-1
v_gene: TRBV25-1
d_gene: TRBD1
CDR3aa: ASRTGGNTEAF

j_gene: TRBJ1-2
v_gene: TRBV18
d_gene: TRBD1
CDR3aa: ASSPGQGVYGYT

j_gene: TRBJ1-2
v_gene: TRBV5-1
d_gene: TRBD1
CDR3aa: ASSAGTGSYGYT

j_gene: TRBJ2-3
v_gene: TRBV12-3/TRBV12-4
d_gene: .
CDR3aa: ASSLKGTDTQY

j_gene: TRBJ1-1
v_gene: TRBV19
d_gene: .
CDR3aa: ASSIARTGSSTEAF

j_gene: TRBJ2-5
v_gene: TRBV3-1/TRBV3-2
d_gene: .
CDR3aa: ASSQDQTGRETQY

j_gene: TRBJ2-5
v_gene: TRBV9
d_gene: .
CDR3aa: ASSVNPTRETQY

j_gene: TRBJ1-6
v_gene: TRBV5-4
d_gene: .
CDR3aa: ASSSSGWGDSPLH

j_gene: TRBJ2-7
v_gene: TRBV2
d_gene: TRBD2
CDR3aa: ASSVSGVTEQY

j_gene: TRBJ2-1
v_gene: TRBV6-5
d_gene: .
CDR3aa: ASRKEGGSGEQF

j_gene: TRBJ1-2
v_gene: TRBV29-1
d_gene: .
CDR3aa: SVEFWGGYGYT

j_gene: TRBJ1-5
v_gene: TRBV6-6
d_gene: .
CDR3aa: ASSYGGLGNQPQH

j_gene: TRBJ1-2
v_gene: TRBV2
d_gene: TRBD1
CDR3aa: ASTLGQGGYGYT

j_gene: TRBJ2-2
v_gene: TRBV10-3
d_gene: .
CDR3aa: AISEYRGGELF

j_gene: TRBJ1-3
v_gene: TRBV6-5
d_gene: .
CDR3aa: ASSYSTGTGNTIY

j_gene: TRBJ1-4
v_gene: TRBV6-5
d_gene: TRBD1
CDR3aa: ASTFRAGGGEKLF

j_gene: TRBJ1-6
v_gene: TRBV3-1/TRBV3-2
d_gene: TRBD1
CDR3aa: ASSQGQNISPLH

j_gene: TRBJ1-2
v_gene: TRBV2
d_gene: .
CDR3aa: ASSVSRNYGYT

j_gene: TRBJ2-7
v_gene: TRBV10-3
d_gene: TRBD2
CDR3aa: AIRLAGEYEQY

j_gene: TRBJ1-1
v_gene: TRBV30
d_gene: .
CDR3aa: AWSVWGQSTEAF

j_gene: TRBJ1-1
v_gene: TRBV10-3
d_gene: TRBD1
CDR3aa: AITPGQGRAF

j_gene: TRBJ2-1
v_gene: TRBV11-2
d_gene: .
CDR3aa: ASSLGQGFNEQF

j_gene: TRBJ2-1
v_gene: TRBV27
d_gene: .
CDR3aa: ASSLRGGYNEQF

j_gene: TRBJ2-2
v_gene: TRBV27
d_gene: .
CDR3aa: ASSLGPGGSRSGELF

j_gene: TRBJ2-7
v_gene: TRBV11-2
d_gene: .
CDR3aa: ASSLVLASYEQY

j_gene: TRBJ1-1
v_gene: TRBV9
d_gene: .
CDR3aa: ASSPRRGSTEAF

j_gene: TRBJ2-5
v_gene: TRBV5-8
d_gene: .
CDR3aa: ASSPARGTTQY

j_gene: TRBJ1-2
v_gene: TRBV29-1
d_gene: TRBD1
CDR3aa: SVTQGAGYT

j_gene: TRBJ2-5
v_gene: TRBV5-4
d_gene: TRBD2
CDR3aa: ASSLSSGGGPTETQY

j_gene: TRBJ1-2
v_gene: TRBV2
d_gene: .
CDR3aa: ASRPDITYGYT

j_gene: TRBJ2-7
v_gene: TRBV14
d_gene: .
CDR3aa: ASSQIGLRELLGWDYEQY

j_gene: TRBJ2-7
v_gene: TRBV19
d_gene: .
CDR3aa: ASSIEAGPPYEQY

j_gene: TRBJ1-2
v_gene: TRBV6-4
d_gene: TRBD1
CDR3aa: ASRVPDRGVSYGYT

j_gene: TRBJ1-1
v_gene: TRBV10-3
d_gene: TRBD1
CDR3aa: AISVGQGASEAF

j_gene: TRBJ1-4
v_gene: TRBV3-1/TRBV3-2
d_gene: TRBD1
CDR3aa: ASSKAALTGGGNEKLF

j_gene: TRBJ1-1
v_gene: TRBV5-4
d_gene: TRBD1
CDR3aa: ASTSGQGARTEAF

j_gene: TRBJ1-2
v_gene: TRBV5-1
d_gene: .
CDR3aa: ASSLTENYGYT

j_gene: TRBJ1-5
v_gene: TRBV20-1
d_gene: .
CDR3aa: SASDAGQPQH

j_gene: TRBJ2-5
v_gene: TRBV11-3
d_gene: .
CDR3aa: ASSLGTSQETQY

j_gene: TRBJ1-1
v_gene: TRBV10-2
d_gene: TRBD1
CDR3aa: ASSEWDRGRYTEAF

j_gene: TRBJ2-1
v_gene: TRBV2
d_gene: .
CDR3aa: ASSELAVSYNEQF

j_gene: TRBJ2-5
v_gene: TRBV21-1
d_gene: .
CDR3aa: ASSKGGTSGKQETQY

j_gene: TRBJ1-5
v_gene: TRBV7-8
d_gene: TRBD1
CDR3aa: ASSSWDRGGSNQPQH

j_gene: TRBJ1-6
v_gene: TRBV5-1
d_gene: .
CDR3aa: ASSLAAGANSPLH

j_gene: TRBJ2-2
v_gene: TRBV2
d_gene: TRBD1
CDR3aa: ASSEIRGTGGYTGELF

j_gene: TRBJ1-3
v_gene: TRBV19
d_gene: TRBD1
CDR3aa: ASSVTGRGNTIY

j_gene: TRBJ2-7
v_gene: TRBV29-1
d_gene: .
CDR3aa: SVEVDYPGSYEQY

j_gene: TRBJ2-5
v_gene: TRBV6-5
d_gene: TRBD1
CDR3aa: ASRRDRGQETQY